Listed here are 26 T cell receptor beta chains from one sample, sequenced in a study of long-term antiretroviral therapy in people with HIV. At survey level, the immunoSEQ assay was run in its v3.0 version. The table came from immunoSEQ multiplex PCR; TCRdb's copy has only in-frame clones and leaves some out. The sample gives about 24,000 clones, approximately 80% of which show up once; about 4.6% is in the top ten. The sample in question was unsorted PBMCs, obtained less than 6 years after starting antiretroviral therapy. These receptors were collected from a man between 25 and 39 years old with HIV.

This chain links TRBV6-5 with TRBJ1-1; D possibly corresponds to TRBD1 (6 bases). This CDR3 region has 12 residues. Per germline, CDR1 MNHEY and CDR2 SVGAGI. V dropped 8 bases and J dropped 1 base, with 8 bases sitting between them. The CDR3 region has the DNA TGTGCCAGCGCCAGGGGGAACACTGAAGCTTTCTTT. It codes for CASARGNTEAFF.

The rearrangement uses TRBV5-1 and TRBJ1-2, with 9 bases lining up with TRBD1. Unmatched junction bases numbered 5, after V lost 0 bases and J lost 2 bases. Germline V CDR1 and CDR2: SGHRS, YFSETQ. This CDR3 is 16 amino acids long. The CDR3 region is CASSLGGQGVNYGYTF. In DNA, the CDR3 is TGCGCCAGCAGCTTGGGGGGACAGGGAGTAAACTATGGCTACACCTTC. The whole variable domain, filled in from reference TRBV5-1 and TRBJ1-2, reads KAGVTQTPRYLIKTRGQQVTLSCSPISGHRSVSWYQQTPGQGLQFLFEYFSETQRNKGNFPGRFSGRQFSNSRSEMNVSTLELGDSALYLCASSLGGQGVNYGYTFGSGTRLTVV.

The chain uses TRBV2 and TRBJ2-1; the match to TRBD2 covers 9 bases. CDR3 length: 15 residues. Trimming took 5 bases from V and 15 from J; bases not matched to a gene: 17. Germline CDR1 is SNHLY and CDR2 is FYNNEI. The CDR3 DNA is TGTGCCAGCAGTCCTGGGACTAGCCAACGAGGTTACCGGTTCTTC. It is translated as CASSPGTSQRGYRFF.

The chain has TRBV27 and TRBJ1-2, with unresolved D. CDR1 is MNHEY, CDR2 SMNVEV, per germline (reference sequence). V lost 5 bases, J lost 2 bases, and 9 bases lay in between. The CDR3 loop spans 13 amino acids. This chain's CDR3 is CASSNQPNYGYTF. CDR3 bases: TGTGCCAGCAGTAACCAACCAAACTATGGCTACACCTTC.

The count of this clone is one. The chain has TRBV6-1 and TRBJ2-7; tentatively, D is TRBD2 (5 bases). The CDR3 sequence is 12 residues long. Trimming removed 8 bases from V and 2 bases from J, with 10 bases in between. CDR1 is MNHNS, CDR2 SASEGT, per germline. The CDR3 region is CASQEATYEQYF. The CDR3 DNA sequence: TGTGCCAGCCAGGAGGCAACCTACGAGCAGTACTTC.

The rearrangement uses TRBV15 and TRBJ1-2; TRBD1 agrees at 7 bases. Trimming cost V 1 base and J 6 bases; bases outside gene matches: 2. CDR1 and CDR2 (germline): LNHNV, YYDKDF (reference sequence). The CDR3 covers 13 residues. CDR3 in DNA: TGTGCCACCAGCAGAGGACAGGGTGATGGCTACACCTTC. It is translated as CATSRGQGDGYTF.

The chain recombines TRBV7-3 with TRBJ2-6; D remains unclear. Germline V CDR1 and CDR2: SGHTA, FQGTGA. V gave up 1 base and J gave up 2 bases, with 6 bases separating them. This CDR3 contains 15 residues. DNA for the CDR3: TGTGCCAGCAGCTTAAGTGGTCCTGGGGCCAACGTCCTGACTTTC. Its protein product is CASSLSGPGANVLTF.

The chain couples TRBV30 to TRBJ1-4; the match to TRBD1 covers 9 bases. The CDR3 covers 15 residues. V shed 1 base, J shed 8 bases, and the junction held 8 bases outside the gene matches. The germline gives CDR1 GTSNPN, CDR2 SVGIG (reference sequence). The CDR3 bases are TGTGCCTGGAGTGGAACAGGGGGCGTTTGGGAAAAACTGTTTTTT. Protein sequence: CAWSGTGGVWEKLFF.

The V and J genes are TRBV7-9 and TRBJ1-2, with D possibly matching TRBD1 (6 bases). Trimming left V 7 bases short and J 3 bases short, with 15 bases between. CDR1 SEHNR and CDR2 FQNEAQ come from the germline V gene (reference sequence). This CDR3 spans 14 amino acids. The CDR3 bases are TGTGCCAGCACCAGGGGACGGGATTACTATGGCTACACCTTC. Translated: CASTRGRDYYGYTF.

The rearrangement joins TRBV5-6 to TRBJ2-7; D call uncertain. CDR1 SGHDT and CDR2 YYEEEE come from the germline V gene. V was pared by 1 base and J by 6 bases, with 11 bases between. The CDR3 has 13 residues. The CDR3, as DNA: TGTGCCAGCAGCTTGAGGGAAGGAGCCGAGCAGTACTTC. This codes for CASSLREGAEQYF.

This rearrangement joins TRBV25-1 to TRBJ1-2; 7 nucleotides line up with TRBD1. CDR3 length: 14 amino acids. CDR1 is MGHDK, CDR2 SYGVNS, per germline. V dropped 3 bases and J dropped 7; count of bases not matched to a gene: 8. CDR3 amino acids: CASSDHRGLGGYTF. For the CDR3, the DNA is TGTGCCAGCAGTGACCACAGGGGTTTGGGTGGCTACACCTTC.

V is TRBV18 and J is TRBJ2-7; TRBD1 agrees at 7 bases. The CDR3 has 15 amino acids. Germline CDR1 and CDR2: KGHSH and LQKENI. V lost 1 base to trimming and J lost 5 bases; unmatched junction nucleotides: 8. CDR3 sequence: CASSPRQGVPHEQYF. CDR3 DNA sequence: TGTGCCAGCTCACCACGTCAGGGGGTGCCCCACGAGCAGTACTTC.

The count of this clone is one. CDR3 coding DNA: TGTGCCAGTAGTAGTTACAATGAGCAGTTCTTC. This sequence encodes CASSSYNEQFF. The chain is built from TRBV19 and TRBJ2-1; D gene uncertain. The CDR3 consists of 11 residues. Germline CDR1 is LNHDA and CDR2 is SQIVND (reference sequence). V lost 4 bases to trimming and J lost 4 bases, with 2 bases between them.

The genes are TRBV11-3 and TRBJ2-1, with D possibly being TRBD1 (5 bases). This CDR3 contains 12 residues. The germline gives CDR1 SGHNT, CDR2 YENEEA. The V end lost 5 bases, the J end lost 6 bases, and 8 bases lay between the germline ends. The CDR3 DNA reads as TGTGCCAGCAGCCGCGACAGCAATGAGCAGTTCTTC. Translated, it gives CASSRDSNEQFF.

CDR3 protein: CASAEVTGTGYNQPQHF. CDR3 nucleotide sequence: TGCGCCAGCGCGGAAGTAACGGGCACCGGGTACAATCAGCCCCAGCATTTT. This chain connects TRBV4-1 to TRBJ1-5; D uncertain. Trimming shortened V by 8 bases and J by 3 bases, and 23 bases separated the two germline ends. Germline CDR1 is MGHRA and CDR2 is YSYEKL. CDR3 length: 17 amino acids.

The chain has TRBV4-2 and TRBJ1-1; D is possibly TRBD1 (5 bases). Germline assignment: CDR1 LGHNA and CDR2 YNFKEQ. The CDR3 is 15 amino acids. V was pared by 1 base and J by 1 base, with 10 bases between. The CDR3 nucleotides read TGTGCCAGCAGCCAAGCAGTTGGGGCGAACACTGAAGCTTTCTTT. It encodes CASSQAVGANTEAFF.

This clone was counted a single time. V is TRBV9 and J is TRBJ2-5; D might be TRBD2 (5 bases). The V end lost 4 bases, the J end lost 3 bases, and 19 bases lay between the germline ends. CDR1 SGDLS and CDR2 YYNGEE come from the germline V gene. CDR3 length: 16 residues. In DNA form, the CDR3 reads TGTGCCAGCAGCCGCGGGTCGAATTATGAGAAAGAGACCCAGTACTTC. Residues: CASSRGSNYEKETQYF.

V and J are TRBV4-2 and TRBJ2-1; no firm D call. Deletions cut 0 bases from V and 3 bases from J, with 12 bases between. The CDR3 sequence is 16 residues long. Germline-derived CDR1 and CDR2 are LGHNA and YNFKEQ. CDR3 nucleotides: TGTGCCAGCAGCCAAGATTTAGGTCGGGTCTACAATGAGCAGTTCTTC. Its translation is CASSQDLGRVYNEQFF.

This chain connects TRBV4-1 to TRBJ1-1, with a possible D match to TRBD1 (5 bases). The CDR3 length is 15 residues. Trimming left V 0 bases short and J 3 bases short, with 11 bases between. The V gene's germline CDR1 is MGHRA and CDR2 YSYEKL. The CDR3 spells CASSQDRQGDTEAFF. For the CDR3, the DNA is TGCGCCAGCAGCCAAGATCGCCAGGGAGACACTGAAGCTTTCTTT.

The chain employs TRBV5-1 and TRBJ1-5; D gene ambiguous. The length of the CDR3 is 15 residues. V was clipped by 5 bases and J by 2 bases, with 14 bases between them. Germline loops: CDR1 SGHRS, CDR2 YFSETQ. CDR3 DNA sequence: TGCGCCAGCAGGATAGACGGTGGCGGCAATCAGCCCCAGCATTTT. Translating it yields CASRIDGGGNQPQHF.

The gene calls are TRBV5-4 and TRBJ1-2; 9 bases are shared with TRBD1. This CDR3 has 15 amino acids. Germline loops: CDR1 SGHNT, CDR2 YYREEE (reference sequence). The J segment lost 2 bases and the V segment lost 1 base, leaving 3 bases of the junction unmatched. This chain's CDR3 is CASSLITGGNYGYTF. For the CDR3, the DNA is TGTGCCAGCAGCTTGATTACAGGGGGCAACTATGGCTACACCTTC.

The chain carries TRBV4-3 and TRBJ1-1, with D uncertain. Trimming pared 5 bases from V and 2 bases from J, leaving 9 bases between. The CDR3 length is 13 residues. Germline V CDR1 and CDR2: LGHNA, YSLEER. The CDR3 spells CASSLALNTEAFF. In DNA, the CDR3 is TGCGCCAGCAGCTTGGCCTTAAACACTGAAGCTTTCTTT.

The V and J genes are TRBV19 and TRBJ2-7; D is possibly TRBD2 (6 bases). V was shortened by 3 bases and J by 5 bases, with 17 bases between the two germline ends. Germline CDR1 is LNHDA and CDR2 is SQIVND (reference sequence). The CDR3 loop spans 15 amino acids. For the CDR3, the DNA is TGTGCCAGTAGTATCTACCAGGGAGGAGGCAACGAGCAGTACTTC. Protein sequence: CASSIYQGGGNEQYF.

The chain couples TRBV7-3 to TRBJ2-1; D is undetermined. The CDR3 has 13 residues. The germline V gene encodes CDR1 SGHTA and CDR2 FQGTGA. V was shortened by 4 bases and J by 10 bases, with 14 bases between the two germline ends. The CDR3 loop reads CASSSREEEEQFF. As DNA, the CDR3 is TGTGCCAGCAGCTCCCGAGAGGAAGAGGAGCAGTTCTTC. The full variable domain, in which reference TRBV7-3 and TRBJ2-1 provide the parts outside the CDR3, is GAGVSQTPSNKVTEKGKYVELRCDPISGHTALYWYRQSLGQGPEFLIYFQGTGAADDSGLPNDRFFAVRPEGSVSTLKIQRTERGDSAVYLCASSSREEEEQFFGPGTRLTVL.

The chain links TRBV7-6 to TRBJ1-1; TRBD1 aligns across 7 bases. The CDR3 has 18 amino acids. CDR1 SGHVS and CDR2 FNYEAQ come from the germline V gene. V gave up 2 bases and J gave up 1 base; unmatched junction bases: 13. The CDR3 spells CASSLNKHQGEGNTEAFF. CDR3 bases: TGTGCCAGCAGCTTAAATAAGCATCAGGGGGAAGGGAACACTGAAGCTTTCTTT. The full variable domain, completed using reference TRBV7-6 and TRBJ1-1, is GAGVSQSPRYKVTKRGQDVALRCDPISGHVSLYWYRQALGQGPEFLTYFNYEAQQDKSGLPNDRFSAERPEGSISTLTIQRTEQRDSAMYRCASSLNKHQGEGNTEAFFGQGTRLTVV.

This clone turned up a few times. The chain employs TRBV7-9 and TRBJ2-1, with D uncertain. The CDR3 has 15 amino acids. V was cut by 5 bases and J by 5 bases, with 16 bases left in between. The germline CDR1 and CDR2 sequences are SEHNR and FQNEAQ (reference sequence). The CDR3 loop is CASSQEFSFHNEQFF. The CDR3 DNA follows: TGTGCCAGCAGCCAGGAATTTAGCTTCCACAATGAGCAGTTCTTC.